This TCR beta chain was identified during a study of cytomegalovirus exposure and HLA in healthy donors. Notes on the study in general: Immune exposure was documented only through CMV serostatus. Later work found most CMV-associated TCR beta chains apparently HLA-restricted.

Per germline, CDR1 SGHTA and CDR2 FQGNSA. The CDR3 contains 16 residues. Trimming left V 1 base short and J 4 bases short, with 14 bases between. As to this clone: No antigen is known for it.

Amplification used 60 Vbeta primers and 13 Jbeta primers. The repertoire was sequenced with immunoSEQ multiplex PCR; TCRdb's copy has only in-frame clones and lacks some. The table for this sample gives under 200,000 clones. The chain uses TRBV7-2 and TRBJ1-3; D is possibly TRBD1 (5 bases). This receptor was obtained from a woman aged 18 to 35 in good health and CMV-seropositive. The source material was PBMCs. CDR3 sequence (DNA): TGTGCCAGCAGCTTAGTGGGTTGGGGCCTCGGAAACACCATATATTTT. Residues: CASSLVGWGLGNTIYF.